The 5 T cell receptor beta chains below come from one sample, sequenced in a study of blood T cell repertoires in COVID-19. TCRdb's table, derived via immunoSEQ multiplex PCR, lists solely in-frame clones and lacks some. In the table there are roughly 300,000 clones, 87% of which are singletons. Sequences were obtained from PBMCs or T cells enriched from blood (not recorded which). All receptors derive from a woman aged 25 to 39 who had recovered from COVID-19.

The chain uses TRBV4-3 and TRBJ2-1; 8 bases agree with TRBD2. V was clipped by 3 bases and J by 4 bases; unmatched bases: 5. Per the germline V gene, CDR1 is LGHNA and CDR2 is YSLEER. CDR3 length equals 15 residues. The DNA for the CDR3 is TGCGCCAGCAGCCAGACGGGGGGGGAGTACAATGAGCAGTTCTTC. Translation gives CASSQTGGEYNEQFF.

Written as DNA, the CDR3 is TGTGCCAGCAGTTTTACCGGGGGGGCCTACGAGCAGTACTTC. This codes for CASSFTGGAYEQYF. J is TRBJ2-7 and V is TRBV28; 8 bases align to TRBD2. Trimming removed 3 bases from V and 2 bases from J; junction bases left unmatched: 3. The germline V gene has CDR1 MDHEN and CDR2 SYDVKM. The CDR3 contains 14 residues.

V and J are TRBV4-1 and TRBJ2-7; D possibly corresponds to TRBD1 (6 bases). Per the germline V gene, CDR1 is MGHRA and CDR2 is YSYEKL. V lost 4 bases, J lost 3 bases, and 16 bases lay in between. The CDR3 is made up of 15 amino acids. This chain's CDR3 is CASSRAPGQDYEQYF. For the CDR3, the DNA is TGCGCCAGCAGCCGAGCACCGGGACAAGACTACGAGCAGTACTTC.

The chain employs TRBV9 and TRBJ2-7; D perhaps matches TRBD1 (6 bases). The CDR3 runs 13 residues. Germline CDR1 reads SGDLS; CDR2 reads YYNGEE. The V end lost 4 bases, the J end lost 6 bases, and 14 bases lay between the germline ends. The CDR3 sequence: CASSLLPQGEQYF. The CDR3 region has the DNA TGTGCCAGCAGCCTCCTCCCACAGGGCGAGCAGTACTTC. The full variable domain, its missing parts supplied by reference TRBV9 and TRBJ2-7, is DSGVTQTPKHLITATGQRVTLRCSPRSGDLSVYWYQQSLDQGLQFLIQYYNGEERAKGNILERFSAQQFPDLHSELNLSSLELGDSALYFCASSLLPQGEQYFGPGTRLTVT.

In DNA form, the CDR3 reads TGTGCCAGTAATGCAGGGAGGACCGAGACCCAGTACTTC. Its translation is CASNAGRTETQYF. This chain links TRBV19 with TRBJ2-5; D may be TRBD2 (6 bases). Trimming stripped 7 bases from V and 5 bases from J, with 14 bases between. Germline V gives CDR1 LNHDA, CDR2 SQIVND (reference sequence). The length of the CDR3 is 13 residues.